This T cell receptor beta chain comes out of a study of T cell responses to AZD1222 COVID-19 vaccine. Repertoires were generated with immunoSEQ multiplex PCR, while TCRdb's copy carries only in-frame clones and drops some. In the table there are some 110,000 clones, about 89% of which are singletons. On this clone itself: The antigen is unknown.

Study results and caveats: Repertoires were obtained solely post-peak T cell response. Elevations in Spike-specific TCR breadth and depth followed administration of two AZD1222 doses. At baseline, seropositivity was found in only a handful of AZD1222 recipients.

V gave up 4 bases and J gave up 5 bases, with 12 bases separating them. CDR1 and CDR2 (germline): SNHLY, FYNNEI. The CDR3 extends over 13 amino acids. The sequence derives from an adult who received the MenACWY meningococcal vaccine as a control. Sequencing was performed on peripheral blood, taken 28 days after the second dose of the MenACWY control vaccine. V gene TRBV2 combines with J gene TRBJ2-7, with a tentative D call TRBD2 (6 bases). The DNA of the CDR3 is TGTGCCAGCAGTGTGGAGCGGGTTGACGAGCAGTACTTC. It translates to CASSVERVDEQYF.